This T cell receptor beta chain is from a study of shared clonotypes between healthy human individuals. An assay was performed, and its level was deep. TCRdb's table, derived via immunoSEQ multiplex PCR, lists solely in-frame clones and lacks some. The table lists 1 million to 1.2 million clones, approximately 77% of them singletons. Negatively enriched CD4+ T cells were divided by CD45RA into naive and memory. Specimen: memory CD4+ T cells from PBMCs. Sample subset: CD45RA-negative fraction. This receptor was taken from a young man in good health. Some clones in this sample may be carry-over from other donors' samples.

CDR3 bases: TGTGCCAGCAGTTACTCTCCGGGACGGGAGTCCTACGAGCAGTACTTC. This codes for CASSYSPGRESYEQYF. The chain is built from TRBV6-5 and TRBJ2-7; tentatively, D is TRBD2 (6 bases). The germline CDR1 and CDR2 sequences are MNHEY and SVGAGI. V shed 0 bases and J shed 1 base, with 13 bases lying between them. The CDR3 runs to 16 residues.